This section outlines one T cell receptor (beta chain) sequence together with its context. Its specificity is not known. This entry is derived from a study of cytomegalovirus exposure and HLA in healthy donors. Whole-study findings and limits: Among TCR beta chains, those listed as cytomegalovirus-associated numbered some 160. Most subjects had HLA-A and HLA-B alleles reportedly predicted accurately by TCR beta sequences.

The CDR3 totals 18 residues. Germline values: CDR1 SGHRS, CDR2 YFSETQ. With 5 bases clipped from V and 0 bases from J, the junction kept 10 bases outside the gene matches. Primers included in the PCR were 60 Vbeta and 13 Jbeta primers. The protocol was immunoSEQ multiplex PCR, while the TCRdb copy is restricted to in-frame clones and leaves out a portion. The sample yields about 130,000 clones, roughly 66% seen once. The rearrangement joins TRBV5-1 to TRBJ2-6, with 8 bases fitting TRBD2. The sample comprised PBMCs. This sequence originates from a man in his 60s in good health and CMV-seropositive. The CDR3 reads CASSLRGGYNSGANVLTF. The CDR3 nucleotides read TGCGCCAGCAGTCTCCGGGGGGGGTATAACTCTGGGGCCAACGTCCTGACTTTC.